This TCR beta chain comes out of a study of cytomegalovirus exposure and HLA in healthy donors. Overall study context: Inside one of the first data releases sat about 85 million unique TCRs taken from HLA-typed donors.

The germline gives CDR1 SNHLY, CDR2 FYNNEI. The CDR3 extends over 16 amino acids. J gave up 6 bases and V 3 bases, and 8 bases lay outside the gene matches. In the PCR, 60 Vbeta and 13 Jbeta primers were used. Produced via immunoSEQ multiplex PCR; TCRdb's table is partial and in-frame only. The repertoire includes 70,000 to 95,000 clones, over 75% of them detected once, and approximately 5.6% sits in the top ten. This clone has just one count. Sequenced sample: PBMCs. The receptor's source is a man aged 30 to 45 in good health and CMV-seropositive. The chain carries TRBV2 and TRBJ2-2; 9 bases fit TRBD2. CDR3 sequence: CASSDQGTSLAGELFF. CDR3 sequence (DNA): TGTGCCAGCAGTGACCAGGGGACTAGCCTCGCCGGGGAGCTGTTTTTT.